This T cell receptor beta chain derives from a study of T cells in Graves' hyperthyroidism and ophthalmopathy. There were TCR beta CDR3 regions amplified from RNA transcripts. The HTBI primer set served for first-round RT-PCR of the TCR CDR3. TCRdb itself ran the multiplex PCR reads through MiXCR, one entry per CDR3 protein. The table records hundreds of thousands of distinct CDR3 sequences, 14% to 15% of them present only once. General study results and limits: From stable hyperthyroidism, ophthalmopathy was set apart by a 13 V-J model.

This clonotype was found many times. Its target is unknown. The V gene's germline CDR1 is SGHRS and CDR2 YFSETQ. This CDR3 is built from 14 residues. The V end was cut by 4 bases, the J end by 6 bases, with 14 bases between. The specimen sequenced was blood. The TCR sequence derives from a middle-aged woman with Graves' ophthalmopathy. The V and J genes are TRBV5-1 and TRBJ2-1; no clear D. CDR3 protein: CASSQPGHANEQFF. CDR3 coding DNA: TGCGCCAGCAGCCAACCGGGTCATGCCAATGAGCAGTTCTTC.